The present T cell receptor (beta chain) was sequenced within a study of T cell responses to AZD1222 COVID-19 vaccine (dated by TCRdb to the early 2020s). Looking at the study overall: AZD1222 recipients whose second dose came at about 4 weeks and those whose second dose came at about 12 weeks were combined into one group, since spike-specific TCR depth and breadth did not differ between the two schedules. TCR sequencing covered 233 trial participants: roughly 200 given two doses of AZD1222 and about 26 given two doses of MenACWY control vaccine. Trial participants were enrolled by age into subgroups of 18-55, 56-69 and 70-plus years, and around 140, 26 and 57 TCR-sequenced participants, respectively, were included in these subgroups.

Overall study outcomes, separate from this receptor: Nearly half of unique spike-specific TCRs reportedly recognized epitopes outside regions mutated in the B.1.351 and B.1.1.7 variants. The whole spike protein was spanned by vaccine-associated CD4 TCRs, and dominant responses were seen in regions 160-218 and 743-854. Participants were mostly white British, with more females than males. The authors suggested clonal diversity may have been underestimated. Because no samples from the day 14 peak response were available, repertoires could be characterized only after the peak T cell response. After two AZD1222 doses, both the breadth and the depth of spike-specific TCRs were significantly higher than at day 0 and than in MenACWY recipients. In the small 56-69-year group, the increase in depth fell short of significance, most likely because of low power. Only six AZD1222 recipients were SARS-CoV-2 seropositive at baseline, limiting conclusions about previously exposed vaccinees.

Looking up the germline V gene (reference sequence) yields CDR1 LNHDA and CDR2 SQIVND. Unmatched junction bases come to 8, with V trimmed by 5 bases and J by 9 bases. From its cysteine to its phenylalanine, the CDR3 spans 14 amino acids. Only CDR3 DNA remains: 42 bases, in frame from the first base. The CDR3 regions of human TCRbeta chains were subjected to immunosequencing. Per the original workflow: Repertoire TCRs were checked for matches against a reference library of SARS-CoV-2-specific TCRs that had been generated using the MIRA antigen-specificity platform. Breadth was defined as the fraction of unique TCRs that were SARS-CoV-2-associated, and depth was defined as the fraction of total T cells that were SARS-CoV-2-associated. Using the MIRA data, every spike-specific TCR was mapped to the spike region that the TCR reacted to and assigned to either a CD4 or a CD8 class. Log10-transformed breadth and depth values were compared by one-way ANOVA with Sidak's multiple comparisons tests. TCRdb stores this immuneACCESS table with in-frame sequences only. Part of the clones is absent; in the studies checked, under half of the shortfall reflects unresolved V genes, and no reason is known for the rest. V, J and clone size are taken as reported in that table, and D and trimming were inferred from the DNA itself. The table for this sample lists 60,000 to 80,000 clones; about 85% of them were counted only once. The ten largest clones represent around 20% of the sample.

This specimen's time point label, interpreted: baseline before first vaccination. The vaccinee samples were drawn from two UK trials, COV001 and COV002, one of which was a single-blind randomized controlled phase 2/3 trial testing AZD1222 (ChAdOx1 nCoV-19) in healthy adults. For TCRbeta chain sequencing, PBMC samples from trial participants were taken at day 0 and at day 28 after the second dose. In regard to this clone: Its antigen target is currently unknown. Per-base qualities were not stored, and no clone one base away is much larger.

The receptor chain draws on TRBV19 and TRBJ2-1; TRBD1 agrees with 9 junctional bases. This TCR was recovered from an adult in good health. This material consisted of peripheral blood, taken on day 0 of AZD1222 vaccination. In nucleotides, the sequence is TGTGCCAGTAGTCACGGGACAGGGAGTTTTGAGCAGTTCTTC. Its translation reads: CASSHGTGSFEQFF.